The clone carrying this T cell receptor (beta chain) was seen repeatedly, ten times or more. Its antigen is not known. The data belong to a study of T cells in Graves' hyperthyroidism and ophthalmopathy. A patient was excluded if there was uncontrolled infection, other autoimmune disease, pregnancy or lactation. Study conclusions and caveats: Within blood appeared most thyroid clonotypes that had expanded above 0.001.

Researchers took RNA transcripts and amplified the TCR beta CDR3 regions from them. RT-PCR in the first round (using the HTBI primer set) targeted the TCR CDR3. TCRdb called the multiplex PCR reads again in MiXCR, with one record for every CDR3 protein. This sample has about 640,000 distinct CDR3 sequences, with 45% found just once. The sample taken for sequencing was peripheral blood or thyroid tissue (not recorded which). This TCR derives from an adult man with Graves' disease, either hyperthyroidism or ophthalmopathy (not recorded which).

CDR3: CASSLAGRQETQYF. CDR3 in DNA: TGTGCCAGCAGCTTAGCGGGGCGGCAAGAGACCCAGTACTTC. This chain links TRBV7-9 with TRBJ2-5, with D possibly being TRBD1 (5 bases). The CDR3 is 14 residues long. V was clipped by 0 bases and J by 2 bases, with 7 bases between them. Per germline, CDR1 SEHNR and CDR2 FQNEAQ (reference sequence).